The 26 T cell receptor beta chains below all came from one sample that was sequenced in a study of follicular helper T cells after annual influenza vaccination. As to time point: 2014-2015 season, pre-vaccination. Sequenced by immunoSEQ multiplex PCR; TCRdb stores in-frame clones only, minus some. This sample has fewer than 30,000 clones; 80% to 90% occur once, and the top ten carry approximately 1.1%. Sequencing used CXCR5+ CD38- circulating T follicular helper cells from blood, obtained on the day of influenza vaccination. The subset denotes: circulating Tfh, non-naive CD4+CXCR5+PD-1+ (ICOS+CD38+ or ICOS-CD38-). The receptors were sampled from an adult who received the influenza vaccine.

The chain uses TRBV18 and TRBJ1-1; the match to TRBD1 covers 7 bases. The CDR3 is 14 residues long. Germline V CDR1 and CDR2: KGHSH, LQKENI. V shed 4 bases, J shed 6 bases, and the junction held 8 bases outside the gene matches. CDR3 loop: CASSQGQAGPEAFF. The CDR3 region has the DNA TGTGCCAGCTCACAAGGACAGGCCGGTCCTGAAGCTTTCTTT.

The V and J genes are TRBV11-2 and TRBJ2-2; 11 positions match TRBD1. The germline V gene has CDR1 SGHAT and CDR2 FQNNGV. This CDR3 comprises 15 residues. The trim removed 4 bases at V and 7 bases at J, leaving 5 bases unmatched. CDR3 region: CASSSDRGRGGELFF. CDR3 coding DNA: TGTGCCAGCAGCTCGGACAGGGGGCGAGGCGGGGAGCTGTTTTTT.

This clone was observed once. The chain has TRBV6-1 and TRBJ2-7, with D tentatively TRBD1 (6 bases). Germline V gene lookup returns CDR1 MNHNS and CDR2 SASEGT. Trimming stripped 6 bases from V and 4 bases from J, with 16 bases between. The CDR3 is 14 amino acids. The DNA for the CDR3 is TGTGCCAGCAGGAAACAGGGAACAAGTTACGAGCAGTACTTC. As protein: CASRKQGTSYEQYF.

This sequence joins TRBV2 and TRBJ1-1; D possibly corresponds to TRBD1 (5 bases). From germline, CDR1 is SNHLY and CDR2 FYNNEI. This CDR3 contains 12 residues. Trimming took 7 bases from V and 11 from J, leaving 17 bases between them. CDR3 loop: CASNPTVTPAFF. In nucleotides, the CDR3 is TGTGCCAGCAACCCGACAGTCACCCCCGCTTTCTTT.

In nucleotides, the CDR3 is TGTGCCAGCAGTGTGTCAGGGGCGAGGCAGCCCCAGCATTTT. This sequence encodes CASSVSGARQPQHF. The chain is built from TRBV2 and TRBJ1-5, with D possibly matching TRBD1 (6 bases). This CDR3 is built from 14 residues. The V gene's germline CDR1 is SNHLY and CDR2 FYNNEI. Trimming removed 4 bases from V and 7 bases from J, with 14 bases in between. The variable domain in full, with the rest retrieved from reference TRBV2 and TRBJ1-5, is EPEVTQTPSHQVTQMGQEVILRCVPISNHLYFYWYRQILGQKVEFLVSFYNNEISEKSEIFDDQFSVERPDGSNFTLKIRSTKLEDSAMYFCASSVSGARQPQHFGDGTRLSIL.

J is TRBJ2-6 and V is TRBV6-1, with TRBD1 as a possible D gene (5 bases). The CDR3 is 15 amino acids. Germline CDR1 MNHNS, CDR2 SASEGT. V shed 2 bases and J shed 3 bases, with 8 bases lying between them. CDR3 sequence reads: CASSESGFGANVLTF. DNA of the CDR3: TGTGCCAGCAGTGAATCAGGGTTTGGGGCCAACGTCCTGACTTTC.

The CDR3 reads CAWTFFTEAFF. CDR3 nucleotide sequence: TGTGCCTGGACCTTCTTCACTGAAGCTTTCTTT. J is TRBJ1-1 and V is TRBV30; no reliable D call. The germline gives CDR1 GTSNPN, CDR2 SVGIG (reference sequence). V shed 4 bases and J shed 4 bases, with 7 bases lying between them. The length of the CDR3 is 11 residues.

In its sample, this clone was seen once. The rearrangement links TRBV19 to TRBJ1-2; D is undetermined. There are 15 residues in the CDR3. CDR1 LNHDA and CDR2 SQIVND come from the germline V gene (reference sequence). V lost 0 bases and J lost 1, with 9 bases in between. The CDR3 bases are TGTGCCAGTAGTATAGATGCGGGCTTTAACTATGGCTACACCTTC. Its protein product is CASSIDAGFNYGYTF.

J is TRBJ1-6 and V is TRBV4-1; 7 bases agree with TRBD1. The CDR3 loop spans 16 amino acids. J gave up 4 bases and V 1 base, and 4 bases lay outside the gene matches. CDR1 and CDR2 from the germline V gene are MGHRA and YSYEKL. CDR3: CASSQGVGQYNSPLHF. DNA for the CDR3: TGCGCCAGCAGCCAAGGAGTGGGACAGTATAATTCACCCCTCCACTTT.

The chain carries TRBV11-3 and TRBJ2-1; 11 bases fit TRBD2. The V and J ends lost 5 bases and 5 bases, in that order; junction bases with no gene match: 5. This CDR3 is built from 15 residues. In germline, CDR1 is SGHNT, CDR2 YENEEA. CDR3: CASSPGLADDNEQFF. The CDR3 bases are TGTGCCAGCAGCCCGGGACTAGCGGACGACAATGAGCAGTTCTTC.

This chain links TRBV5-6 with TRBJ2-6, with 9 positions matching TRBD1. Germline V gives CDR1 SGHDT, CDR2 YYEEEE. V gave up 1 base and J gave up 0 bases; unmatched junction bases: 8. This CDR3 comprises 19 residues. The CDR3 coding sequence is TGTGCCAGCAGCTTGATTCCCGGGACAGGGATCTCTGGGGCCAACGTCCTGACTTTC. Translating gives CASSLIPGTGISGANVLTF.

There are a few counts of this clone. This sequence joins TRBV5-1 and TRBJ1-3, with a possible D match to TRBD1 (6 bases). CDR1 and CDR2 from the germline V gene are SGHRS and YFSETQ. The CDR3 runs to 14 residues. The V end lost 0 bases, the J end lost 2 bases, and 6 bases lay between the germline ends. The CDR3 protein is CASSLGTAGNTIYF. DNA of the CDR3: TGCGCCAGCAGCTTGGGGACAGCTGGAAACACCATATATTTT.

The V and J genes are TRBV5-1 and TRBJ1-2; 9 nucleotides match TRBD1. V lost 2 bases to trimming and J lost 2 bases; unmatched junction nucleotides: 1. Germline V gene sequence: CDR1 SGHRS, CDR2 YFSETQ. The CDR3 is 14 residues long. CDR3 loop: CASSFGTGNYGYTF. CDR3 DNA: TGCGCCAGCAGCTTTGGGACAGGGAACTATGGCTACACCTTC. Supplemented by reference TRBV5-1 and TRBJ1-2, the full variable domain reads KAGVTQTPRYLIKTRGQQVTLSCSPISGHRSVSWYQQTPGQGLQFLFEYFSETQRNKGNFPGRFSGRQFSNSRSEMNVSTLELGDSALYLCASSFGTGNYGYTFGSGTRLTVV.

The chain is built from TRBV15 and TRBJ1-2, with TRBD1 as a possible D gene (6 bases). Trimming took off 0 bases at V and 8 bases at J, with 16 bases between the two ends. The CDR3 loop spans 15 amino acids. CDR1 and CDR2 from the germline V gene are LNHNV and YYDKDF (reference sequence). The CDR3 region has the DNA TGTGCCACCAGCAGAGATCGAGGGGGTGCGGTCGGCTACACCTTC. Its protein product is CATSRDRGGAVGYTF.

The J gene is TRBJ1-5, the V gene TRBV27; 8 nucleotides agree with TRBD1. CDR1 and CDR2 (germline): MNHEY, SMNVEV (reference sequence). The CDR3 contains 14 residues. V was clipped by 4 bases and J by 9 bases; unmatched bases: 8. For the CDR3, the DNA is TGTGCCAGCAGTTCCGGGACAGGTCCTGTGCCCCAGCATTTT. Protein: CASSSGTGPVPQHF.

This clone was counted only a few times. The rearrangement links TRBV11-1 to TRBJ2-7; 9 nucleotides match TRBD1. The CDR3 contains 13 residues. With 4 bases clipped from V and 4 bases from J, the junction kept 2 bases outside the gene matches. CDR1 is SGHAT and CDR2 is FQDESV in the germline V gene (reference sequence). Here the CDR3 reads CASSWDRAYEQYF. CDR3 sequence (DNA): TGTGCCAGCAGCTGGGACAGGGCTTACGAGCAGTACTTC. Complete variable domain (other parts from reference TRBV11-1 and TRBJ2-7): EAEVAQSPRYKITEKSQAVAFWCDPISGHATLYWYRQILGQGPELLVQFQDESVVDDSQLPKDRFSAERLKGVDSTLKIQPAELGDSAMYLCASSWDRAYEQYFGPGTRLTVT.

The chain has TRBV11-2 and TRBJ1-1; D is perhaps TRBD1 (6 bases). The CDR3 spans 14 residues. Trimming stripped 4 bases from V and 1 base from J, with 10 bases between. From germline, CDR1 is SGHAT and CDR2 FQNNGV. CDR3 loop: CASSSQTGNTEAFF. The CDR3 nucleotides read TGTGCCAGCAGCTCACAGACAGGGAACACTGAAGCTTTCTTT.

The V gene is TRBV11-2, the J gene TRBJ1-6; 7 bases fit TRBD1. V lost 8 bases to trimming and J lost 6 bases; unmatched junction nucleotides: 7. There are 14 residues in the CDR3. Germline V gives CDR1 SGHAT, CDR2 FQNNGV. CDR3 in DNA: TGTGCCAGCGGACCCGGGACAGTTAATTCACCCCTCCACTTT. Amino acid sequence: CASGPGTVNSPLHF.

This chain uses TRBV2 with TRBJ2-7; TRBD1 might be the D (5 bases). Germline lookup yields CDR1 SNHLY and CDR2 FYNNEI. The CDR3 has 14 amino acids. The V end was cut by 6 bases, the J end by 1 base, with 13 bases between. CDR3 region: CASRYRDSSYEQYF. The CDR3 DNA is TGTGCCAGCAGGTATAGAGACAGTTCCTACGAGCAGTACTTC.

The rearrangement uses TRBV19 and TRBJ1-1, with D tentatively TRBD1 (6 bases). Trimming stripped 5 bases from V and 4 bases from J, with 11 bases between. There are 13 residues in the CDR3. Germline CDR1 is LNHDA and CDR2 is SQIVND (reference sequence). In DNA form, the CDR3 reads TGTGCCAGTAGTGCGGGGGCGACCACTGAAGCTTTCTTT. Translating gives CASSAGATTEAFF.

This chain connects TRBV11-3 to TRBJ1-1; D remains unclear. The germline V and J ends were trimmed by 1 base and 8 bases, with 11 bases remaining between them. The germline V gene has CDR1 SGHNT and CDR2 YENEEA. This CDR3 has 13 amino acids. This CDR3 is CASSLVSGEEAFF. As DNA, the CDR3 is TGTGCCAGCAGCTTAGTTAGCGGTGAAGAAGCTTTCTTT. The full variable domain, completed using reference TRBV11-3 and TRBJ1-1, is EAGVVQSPRYKIIEKKQPVAFWCNPISGHNTLYWYLQNLGQGPELLIRYENEEAVDDSQLPKDRFSAERLKGVDSTLKIQPAELGDSAVYLCASSLVSGEEAFFGQGTRLTVV.

The V and J genes are TRBV19 and TRBJ2-5; D is perhaps TRBD2 (5 bases). CDR1 and CDR2 (germline): LNHDA, SQIVND (reference sequence). Trimming took off 2 bases at V and 4 bases at J, with 14 bases between the two ends. The CDR3 spans 15 residues. The CDR3 DNA follows: TGTGCCAGTAGTATACACGGGCCTGGAGGAGAGACCCAGTACTTC. Amino acid sequence: CASSIHGPGGETQYF.

This chain links TRBV11-2 with TRBJ1-1, with unresolved D. Germline assignment: CDR1 SGHAT and CDR2 FQNNGV. The CDR3 has 13 residues. V lost 2 bases and J lost 5, with 9 bases in between. The CDR3 sequence is CASSLREWTEAFF. CDR3 nucleotide sequence: TGTGCCAGCAGCTTACGGGAATGGACTGAAGCTTTCTTT.

The gene calls are TRBV7-6 and TRBJ2-2; D is uncertain. Trimming pared 5 bases from V and 0 bases from J, leaving 13 bases between. Germline CDR1 reads SGHVS; CDR2 reads FNYEAQ. This CDR3 contains 16 residues. CDR3 nucleotide sequence: TGTGCCAGCAGCCCCTTTCATCTAACGAACACCGGGGAGCTGTTTTTT. Protein product: CASSPFHLTNTGELFF.

V gene TRBV2 combines with J gene TRBJ1-4; 7 bases fit TRBD1. V gave up 3 bases and J gave up 7 bases; unmatched junction bases: 5. The CDR3 is made up of 14 amino acids. CDR1 SNHLY and CDR2 FYNNEI come from the germline V gene. The CDR3 nucleotides are TGTGCCAGCAGTGACTCATCAGGGGGTGAAAAACTGTTTTTT. Translating it yields CASSDSSGGEKLFF.

In this sample, this clone turned up once. The rearrangement joins TRBV5-4 to TRBJ2-1, with 11 bases fitting TRBD2. V lost 4 bases, J lost 7 bases, and 13 bases stayed unmatched. The CDR3 has 17 amino acids. Per germline, CDR1 SGHNT and CDR2 YYREEE (reference sequence). The CDR3 DNA sequence: TGTGCCAGCAGCCACAATACAGGACTAGCGGGTCTAAATGAGCAGTTCTTC. It yields the protein CASSHNTGLAGLNEQFF.